Listed here are 21 T cell receptor beta chains from one sample, sequenced in a study of a mutant IDH1 vaccine in newly diagnosed glioma. These TCRs are of unknown antigen specificity. Described time point: week 23, last vaccination. All doses held 300 ug of mutant IDH1 20-mer peptide, with topical imiquimod. The protocol was immunoSEQ multiplex PCR, while the TCRdb copy is restricted to in-frame clones and leaves out a portion. The sample lists roughly 60,000 clones; approximately 80% were seen once. The source was PBMCs, collected from a glioma patient whose treatment included an IDH1 peptide vaccine. Receptor source: a man aged 40-55 years with glioma.

In its sample, this clone ranks as medium-sized (0.01 to 0.1%). This sequence joins TRBV5-8 and TRBJ1-2; 7 nucleotides line up with TRBD1. The CDR3 totals 13 residues. V trimming: 5 bases; J trimming: 2 bases; junction bases outside the gene matches: 3. The germline V gene encodes CDR1 SGHTS and CDR2 YDEGEE. This CDR3 is CASRGQTNYGYTF. Written as DNA, the CDR3 is TGTGCCAGCAGGGGACAGACAAACTATGGCTACACCTTC.

This chain uses TRBV5-4 with TRBJ1-1; D remains ambiguous. This CDR3 contains 15 residues. Germline CDR1 reads SGHNT; CDR2 reads YYREEE (reference sequence). With 0 bases removed from V and 6 bases from J, the gap between germline ends came to 15 bases. The DNA for the CDR3 is TGTGCCAGCAGCTTGGTCTCTCACTTAATATCTGAAGCTTTCTTT. Translated, it gives CASSLVSHLISEAFF.

The rearrangement joins TRBV5-1 to TRBJ2-3, with TRBD1 matching 7 bases. Germline V gives CDR1 SGHRS, CDR2 YFSETQ. Trimming took 0 bases from V and 5 from J; bases not matched to a gene: 3. The CDR3 totals 14 residues. As DNA, the CDR3 is TGCGCCAGCAGCTTGGACACAGGGGAAGATACGCAGTATTTT. Its translation: CASSLDTGEDTQYF.

This clone was observed once. In DNA form, the CDR3 reads TGCGCCAGCAGCCCCCGGGGGGGAGGGAAGGAGACCCAGTACTTC. Translating gives CASSPRGGGKETQYF. The V call is TRBV4-1, the J call TRBJ2-5, with 8 bases aligning to TRBD2. The V gene's germline CDR1 is MGHRA and CDR2 YSYEKL. This CDR3 spans 15 amino acids. Germline trimming cut 4 bases from V and 5 bases from J; bases unmatched to any gene: 9.

The chain has TRBV5-6 and TRBJ2-5, with D perhaps being TRBD1 or TRBD2 (5 bases each). CDR1 is SGHDT, CDR2 YYEEEE, per germline. V lost 5 bases and J 0 bases, leaving 8 bases between the germline ends. The CDR3 covers 13 residues. The DNA for the CDR3 is TGTGCCAGCAGTGAGGGGAACCAAGAGACCCAGTACTTC. Its translation: CASSEGNQETQYF.

The chain employs TRBV9 and TRBJ2-5; 8 bases align to TRBD2. The germline V gene has CDR1 SGDLS and CDR2 YYNGEE. The CDR3 loop spans 14 amino acids. Germline trimming cut 0 bases from V and 4 bases from J; bases unmatched to any gene: 2. Here the CDR3 reads CASSVEGTRETQYF. Here the CDR3 DNA reads TGTGCCAGCAGCGTAGAGGGGACTAGAGAGACCCAGTACTTC.

J is TRBJ1-6 and V is TRBV5-4; TRBD1 is a possible D gene (5 bases). The CDR3 extends over 14 amino acids. The ends were cut back, 0 bases at V and 11 bases at J, with 12 bases in the middle. From germline, CDR1 is SGHNT and CDR2 YYREEE (reference sequence). CDR3 nucleotides: TGTGCCAGCAGCTTGGATCTGGGGGGGACACCCCTCCACTTT. Its translation is CASSLDLGGTPLHF.

The genes are TRBV30 and TRBJ2-5; D might be TRBD1 or TRBD2, each matching 5 bases. The CDR3 runs to 13 residues. Trimming removed 2 bases from V and 5 bases from J, with 12 bases in between. Per the germline V gene, CDR1 is GTSNPN and CDR2 is SVGIG (reference sequence). The CDR3 region is CAWSPSGTETQYF. In DNA, the CDR3 is TGTGCCTGGAGTCCCTCCGGGACCGAGACCCAGTACTTC.

This clone was seen more than once but under ten times. The CDR3 nucleotides read TGTGCCAGCAGTGACATGACAGGGGACCCAGATACGCAGTATTTT. Its translation: CASSDMTGDPDTQYF. The chain carries TRBV6-4 and TRBJ2-3; 8 nucleotides match TRBD1. Germline V lookup: CDR1 MRHNA, CDR2 SNTAGT. The ends lost 2 bases at V and 4 bases at J; junction bases unmatched: 5. The CDR3 loop spans 15 amino acids.

The chain carries TRBV7-6 and TRBJ1-6, with TRBD1 identical over 7 bases. The CDR3 is 14 residues long. J gave up 8 bases and V 1 base, and 2 bases lay outside the gene matches. CDR1 is SGHVS, CDR2 FNYEAQ, per germline. CDR3 amino acids: CASSLGDRYSPLHF. CDR3 DNA sequence: TGTGCCAGCAGCTTAGGGGACAGATATTCACCCCTCCACTTT.

V and J are TRBV2 and TRBJ1-5; D not resolved. Germline CDR1 is SNHLY and CDR2 is FYNNEI. This CDR3 is built from 16 residues. V gave up 1 base and J gave up 0 bases, with 10 bases separating them. CDR3 nucleotide sequence: TGTGCCAGCAGTGAAGTGTGGACCTATAGCAATCAGCCCCAGCATTTT. Translating gives CASSEVWTYSNQPQHF.

CDR3 sequence (DNA): TGTGCCAGCAGCCTTAGACCGGGACTAGCGAGGGAAGAGACCCAGTACTTC. Its protein product is CASSLRPGLAREETQYF. The genes are TRBV14 and TRBJ2-5, with 10 bases that match TRBD2. Germline V gives CDR1 SGHDN, CDR2 FVKESK. The CDR3 length is 17 residues. Germline trimming cut 4 bases from V and 3 bases from J; bases unmatched to any gene: 11.

This rearrangement joins TRBV5-8 to TRBJ1-5; weak D call: TRBD1 (5 bases). V shed 0 bases and J shed 0 bases, with 13 bases lying between them. Germline V lookup: CDR1 SGHTS, CDR2 YDEGEE. This CDR3 has 17 amino acids. CDR3 sequence: CASSLESPGYSNQPQHF. The CDR3 DNA reads TGTGCCAGCAGCTTGGAGTCTCCAGGGTATAGCAATCAGCCCCAGCATTTT.

The chain uses TRBV7-9 and TRBJ2-2, with 8 bases matching TRBD1. The CDR3 consists of 13 residues. Trimming removed 7 bases from V and 6 bases from J; junction bases left unmatched: 4. Germline loops: CDR1 SEHNR, CDR2 FQNEAQ (reference sequence). The DNA of the CDR3 is TGTGCCAGCAACGAACAGGGGGCCGGGGAGCTGTTTTTT. Translated, it gives CASNEQGAGELFF.

The chain links TRBV2 to TRBJ1-4, with no clear D. The CDR3 has 15 amino acids. V was pared by 0 bases and J by 3 bases, with 8 bases between. Per germline, CDR1 SNHLY and CDR2 FYNNEI. The CDR3 coding sequence is TGTGCCAGCAGTGAAGCGCTTCGAGCTAATGAAAAACTGTTTTTT. Protein: CASSEALRANEKLFF.

This chain uses TRBV4-1 with TRBJ2-7, with 7 positions matching TRBD2. Germline CDR1 is MGHRA and CDR2 is YSYEKL. The length of the CDR3 is 17 residues. V was pared by 1 base and J by 1 base, with 10 bases of the junction left unmatched. As DNA, the CDR3 is TGCGCCAGCAGCCAAGCCACAGTGGCGGGGGAGTCCTACGAGCAGTACTTC. It is translated as CASSQATVAGESYEQYF.

This CDR3 is CASSLGPRGPDNEQFF. In DNA, the CDR3 is TGTGCCAGCAGCTTGGGCCCCAGGGGTCCGGACAATGAGCAGTTCTTC. The J gene is TRBJ2-1, the V gene TRBV5-6, with a tentative D call TRBD1 (6 bases). The length of the CDR3 is 16 residues. The germline V and J ends were trimmed by 0 bases and 5 bases, with 15 bases remaining between them. Germline V gene sequence: CDR1 SGHDT, CDR2 YYEEEE. The full variable domain, completed using reference TRBV5-6 and TRBJ2-1, is DAGVTQSPTHLIKTRGQQVTLRCSPKSGHDTVSWYQQALGQGPQFIFQYYEEEERQRGNFPDRFSGHQFPNYSSELNVNALLLGDSALYLCASSLGPRGPDNEQFFGPGTRLTVL.

V is TRBV5-1 and J is TRBJ2-2; D gene ambiguous. Deletions cut 1 base from V and 0 bases from J, with 10 bases between. This CDR3 contains 16 residues. Germline V lookup: CDR1 SGHRS, CDR2 YFSETQ. The CDR3 sequence is CASSLSVPSNTGELFF. The CDR3 DNA is TGCGCCAGCAGCTTGTCAGTTCCTTCGAACACCGGGGAGCTGTTTTTT.

In its sample, this clone was seen once. CDR3 amino acids: CASSISGSGNYGYTF. CDR3 sequence (DNA): TGTGCCAGCAGCATTTCAGGGTCCGGGAACTATGGCTACACCTTC. V usage is TRBV6-5 and J usage is TRBJ1-2, with D possibly matching TRBD1 (5 bases). The CDR3 runs 15 residues. Germline V CDR1 and CDR2: MNHEY, SVGAGI. With 6 bases removed from V and 2 bases from J, the gap between germline ends came to 16 bases.

The J gene is TRBJ2-2, the V gene TRBV19, with 8 positions matching TRBD1. Germline V lookup: CDR1 LNHDA, CDR2 SQIVND (reference sequence). The CDR3 is made up of 16 amino acids. Trimming removed 5 bases from V and 3 bases from J; junction bases left unmatched: 8. This CDR3 reads CASSLRTGWDTGELFF. CDR3 nucleotides: TGTGCCAGTAGTCTCCGGACAGGGTGGGACACCGGGGAGCTGTTTTTT.

The rearrangement links TRBV6-1 to TRBJ1-5; TRBD1 agrees at 8 bases. The CDR3 covers 14 residues. Germline V CDR1 and CDR2: MNHNS, SASEGT. The J segment lost 5 bases and the V segment lost 7 bases, leaving 7 bases of the junction unmatched. The CDR3 spells CASMQGQADQPQHF. The CDR3 region has the DNA TGTGCCAGCATGCAGGGACAGGCAGATCAGCCCCAGCATTTT.